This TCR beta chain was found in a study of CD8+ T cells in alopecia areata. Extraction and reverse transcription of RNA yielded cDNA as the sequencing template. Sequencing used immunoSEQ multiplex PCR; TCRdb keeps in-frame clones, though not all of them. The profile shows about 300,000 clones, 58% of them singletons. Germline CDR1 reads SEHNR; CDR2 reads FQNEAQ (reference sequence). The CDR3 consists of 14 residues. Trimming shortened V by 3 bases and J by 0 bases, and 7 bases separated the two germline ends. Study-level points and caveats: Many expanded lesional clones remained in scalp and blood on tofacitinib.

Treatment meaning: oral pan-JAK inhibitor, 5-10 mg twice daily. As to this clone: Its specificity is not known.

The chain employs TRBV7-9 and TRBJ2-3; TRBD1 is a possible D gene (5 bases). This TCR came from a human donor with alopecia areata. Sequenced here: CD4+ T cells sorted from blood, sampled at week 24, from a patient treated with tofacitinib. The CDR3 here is CASSFGHSTDTQYF. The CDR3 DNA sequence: TGTGCCAGCAGCTTCGGACATAGCACAGATACGCAGTATTTT.